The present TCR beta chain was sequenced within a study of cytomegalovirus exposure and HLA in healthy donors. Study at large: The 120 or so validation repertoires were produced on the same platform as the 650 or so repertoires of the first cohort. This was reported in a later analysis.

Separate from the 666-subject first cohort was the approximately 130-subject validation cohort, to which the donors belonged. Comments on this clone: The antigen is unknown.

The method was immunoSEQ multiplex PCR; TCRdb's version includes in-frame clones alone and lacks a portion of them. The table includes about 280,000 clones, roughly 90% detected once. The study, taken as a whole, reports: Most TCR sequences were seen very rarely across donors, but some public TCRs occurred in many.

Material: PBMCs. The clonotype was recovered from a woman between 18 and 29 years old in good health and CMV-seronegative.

CDR3 DNA: TGTGCCAGCAGCTTGGCGACAGTCTCTATGGGCTACACCTTC. Protein: CASSLATVSMGYTF. V gene TRBV5-6 combines with J gene TRBJ1-2, with TRBD1 as a possible D gene (5 bases). The CDR3 has 14 amino acids. Germline-derived CDR1 and CDR2 are SGHDT and YYEEEE. V lost 0 bases and J lost 8, with 14 bases in between. Full variable domain (outside the CDR3, taken from reference TRBV5-6 and TRBJ1-2): DAGVTQSPTHLIKTRGQQVTLRCSPKSGHDTVSWYQQALGQGPQFIFQYYEEEERQRGNFPDRFSGHQFPNYSSELNVNALLLGDSALYLCASSLATVSMGYTFGSGTRLTVV.